This paragraph covers one TCR beta chain sequence. Antigen: not known. The data are from a study of T cell responses to AZD1222 COVID-19 vaccine. Overall study results and limits: Among AZD1222 vaccinees, only five or six were seropositive at baseline.

This CDR3 comprises 17 residues. Germline V lookup: CDR1 SGHVS, CDR2 FQNEAQ. V lost 5 bases and J lost 0; bases outside the gene matches: 10. Method: immunoSEQ multiplex PCR; TCRdb's copy keeps in-frame clones and lacks some. The table shows around 150,000 clones, with around 92% occurring only once. Source: peripheral blood, taken on day 0 of AZD1222 vaccination. The sequence was obtained from an adult in good health. The chain uses TRBV7-8 and TRBJ1-3; the match to TRBD1 covers 7 bases. The CDR3 DNA follows: TGTGCCAGCAGCGTATACAGGGGAGGAGGCTCTGGAAACACCATATATTTT. It yields the protein CASSVYRGGGSGNTIYF.